The 7 T cell receptor beta chains presented below share a single source sample, sequenced in a study of T cells expressing NK-cell markers. One entry per CDR3 protein, without DNA, is what TCRdb gives after re-calling the 5' RACE reads. Its table records about 430,000 distinct CDR3 sequences. Sequenced input: blood T cells: a sorted CD56 or NKG2C T cell subset, CD4+ or CD8+ T cells, or bulk PBMC T cells (not recorded which). These receptors originate from a woman in her forties or fifties in good health.

The chain recombines TRBV19 with TRBJ1-2; absent DNA, TCRdb's TRBD1 call cannot be checked. The CDR3 length is 15 residues. The germline V gene has CDR1 LNHDA and CDR2 SQIVND (reference sequence). The CDR3 region is CASSIDGDRDLGYTF.

V gene TRBV7-8 combines with J gene TRBJ2-7. CDR3 length: 14 amino acids. CDR1 is SGHVS, CDR2 FQNEAQ, per germline. CDR3 protein: CASSLRGRAYEQYF. Using reference TRBV7-8 and TRBJ2-7 for the parts outside the CDR3, the full variable domain is GAGVSQSPRYKVAKRGQDVALRCDPISGHVSLFWYQQALGQGPEFLTYFQNEAQLDKSGLPSDRFFAERPEGSVSTLKIQRTQQEDSAVYLCASSLRGRAYEQYFGPGTRLTVT.

This chain connects TRBV29-1 to TRBJ1-1; the TCRdb call, TRBD1, lacks DNA for checking. The CDR3 length is 13 residues. Germline V gene sequence: CDR1 SQVTM, CDR2 ANQGSEA. The CDR3 region is CSGGLGMNTEAFF.

The CDR3 loop is CASSQEGAGANVLTF. The J gene is TRBJ2-6, the V gene TRBV6-5. Germline CDR1 and CDR2: MNHEY and SVGAGI. This CDR3 region has 15 residues.

The J gene is TRBJ1-6, the V gene TRBV5-1; TCRdb calls TRBD1, which cannot be checked without DNA. The CDR3 consists of 14 residues. Looked up from germline, CDR1 is SGHRS and CDR2 is YFSETQ. CDR3 in amino acids: CASSSGTVGSPLHF.

The chain has TRBV7-6 and TRBJ2-3; TCRdb picks TRBD2, but there is no DNA to check that call. Germline values: CDR1 SGHVS, CDR2 FNYEAQ. This CDR3 has 17 residues. The CDR3 region is CASSLEGGRAYTDTQYF.

The J gene is TRBJ2-3, the V gene TRBV20-1; absent DNA, TCRdb's TRBD2 call cannot be checked. CDR3 length: 14 residues. CDR1 and CDR2 (germline): DFQATT, SNEGSKA (reference sequence). The CDR3 here is CSARTFISTDTQYF.